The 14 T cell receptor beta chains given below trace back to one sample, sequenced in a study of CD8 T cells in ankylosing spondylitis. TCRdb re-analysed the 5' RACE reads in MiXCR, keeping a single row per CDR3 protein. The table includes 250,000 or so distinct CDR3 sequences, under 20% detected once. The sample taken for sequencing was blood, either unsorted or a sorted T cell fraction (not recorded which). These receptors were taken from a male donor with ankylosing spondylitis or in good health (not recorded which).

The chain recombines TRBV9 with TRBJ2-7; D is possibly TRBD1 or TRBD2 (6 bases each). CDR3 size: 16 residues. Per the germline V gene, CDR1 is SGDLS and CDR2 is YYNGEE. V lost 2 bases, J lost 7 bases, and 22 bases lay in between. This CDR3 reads CASSVGLGGVTREQYF. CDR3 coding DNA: TGTGCCAGCAGCGTCGGCCTGGGGGGCGTCACGCGGGAGCAGTACTTC.

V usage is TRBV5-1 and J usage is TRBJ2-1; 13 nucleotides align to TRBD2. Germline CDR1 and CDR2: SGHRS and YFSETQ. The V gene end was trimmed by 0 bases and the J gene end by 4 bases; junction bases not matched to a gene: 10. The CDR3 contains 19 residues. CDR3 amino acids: CASSLEVGTSGTRYNEQFF. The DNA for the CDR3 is TGCGCCAGCAGCTTGGAAGTTGGGACTAGCGGGACGAGGTACAATGAGCAGTTCTTC.

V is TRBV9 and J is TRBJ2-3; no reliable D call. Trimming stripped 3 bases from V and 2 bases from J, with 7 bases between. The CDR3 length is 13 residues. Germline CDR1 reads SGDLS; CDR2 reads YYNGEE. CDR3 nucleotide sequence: TGTGCCAGCAGCGACCCTTTCACAGATACGCAGTATTTT. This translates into CASSDPFTDTQYF.

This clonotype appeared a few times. CDR3 sequence: CASSPPRGEETQYF. In nucleotides, the CDR3 is TGTGCCAGCAGCCCCCCCCGGGGTGAGGAGACCCAGTACTTC. V is TRBV7-9 and J is TRBJ2-5; D perhaps matches TRBD2 (5 bases). The CDR3 runs to 14 residues. Trimming shortened V by 5 bases and J by 5 bases, and 15 bases separated the two germline ends. Germline V gene data show CDR1 as SEHNR and CDR2 as FQNEAQ (reference sequence).

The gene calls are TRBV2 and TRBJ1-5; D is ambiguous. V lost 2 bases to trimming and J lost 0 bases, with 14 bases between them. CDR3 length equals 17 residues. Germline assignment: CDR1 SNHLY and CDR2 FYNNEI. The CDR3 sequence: CASSEFSVQFSNQPQHF. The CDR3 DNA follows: TGTGCCAGCAGTGAATTCTCGGTACAGTTTAGCAATCAGCCCCAGCATTTT.

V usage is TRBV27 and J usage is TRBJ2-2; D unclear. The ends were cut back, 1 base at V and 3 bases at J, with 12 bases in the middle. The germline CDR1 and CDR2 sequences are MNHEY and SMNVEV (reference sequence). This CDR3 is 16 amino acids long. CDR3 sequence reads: CASSLLGPLDTGELFF. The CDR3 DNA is TGTGCCAGCAGTTTATTAGGACCACTCGACACCGGGGAGCTGTTTTTT.

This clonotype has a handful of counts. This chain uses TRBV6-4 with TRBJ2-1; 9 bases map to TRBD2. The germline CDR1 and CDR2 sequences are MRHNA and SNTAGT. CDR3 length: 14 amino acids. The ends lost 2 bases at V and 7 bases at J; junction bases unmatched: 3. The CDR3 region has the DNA TGTGCCAGCAGTGACGGTAGCGGGAGTAATGAGCAGTTCTTC. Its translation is CASSDGSGSNEQFF.

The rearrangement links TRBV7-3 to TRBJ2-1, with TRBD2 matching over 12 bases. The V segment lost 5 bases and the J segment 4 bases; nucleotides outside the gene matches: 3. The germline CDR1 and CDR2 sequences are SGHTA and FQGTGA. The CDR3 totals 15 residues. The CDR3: CASSPTSGRYNEQFF. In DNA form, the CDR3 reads TGTGCCAGCAGCCCTACTAGCGGGAGGTACAATGAGCAGTTCTTC.

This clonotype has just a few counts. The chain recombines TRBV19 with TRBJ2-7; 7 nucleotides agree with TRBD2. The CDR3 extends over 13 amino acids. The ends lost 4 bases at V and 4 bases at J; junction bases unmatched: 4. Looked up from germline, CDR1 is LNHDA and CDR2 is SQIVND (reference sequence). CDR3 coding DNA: TGTGCCAGTAGTACGGGACTACTTTACGAGCAGTACTTC. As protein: CASSTGLLYEQYF.

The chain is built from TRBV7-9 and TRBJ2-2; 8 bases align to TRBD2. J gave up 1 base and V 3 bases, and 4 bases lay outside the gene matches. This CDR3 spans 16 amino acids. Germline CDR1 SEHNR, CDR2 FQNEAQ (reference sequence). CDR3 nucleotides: TGTGCCAGCAGCTTGGTCCTAGCGGGGAACACCGGGGAGCTGTTTTTT. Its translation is CASSLVLAGNTGELFF.

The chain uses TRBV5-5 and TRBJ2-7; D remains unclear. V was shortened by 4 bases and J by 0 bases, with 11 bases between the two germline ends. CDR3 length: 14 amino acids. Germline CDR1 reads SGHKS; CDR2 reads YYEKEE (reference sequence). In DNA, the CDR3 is TGTGCCAGCAGCCCCAACATTGGCTCCTACGAGCAGTACTTC. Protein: CASSPNIGSYEQYF.

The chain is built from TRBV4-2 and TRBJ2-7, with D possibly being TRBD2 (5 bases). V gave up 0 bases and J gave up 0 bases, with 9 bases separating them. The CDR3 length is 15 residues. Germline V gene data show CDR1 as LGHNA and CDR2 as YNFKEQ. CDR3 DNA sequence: TGTGCCAGCAGCCAAGATAGCGCCAGCTCCTACGAGCAGTACTTC. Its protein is CASSQDSASSYEQYF.

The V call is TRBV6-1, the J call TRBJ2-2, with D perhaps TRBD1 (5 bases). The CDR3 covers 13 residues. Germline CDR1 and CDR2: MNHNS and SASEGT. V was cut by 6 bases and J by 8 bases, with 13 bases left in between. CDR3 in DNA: TGTGCCAGCAGACCAGGGCGATCAGGGGAGCTGTTTTTT. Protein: CASRPGRSGELFF.

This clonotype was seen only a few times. The DNA for the CDR3 is TGTGCCAGCAGGCTGACAGGGGGCAATCAGCCCCAGCATTTT. As protein: CASRLTGGNQPQHF. This sequence joins TRBV27 and TRBJ1-5; 8 positions agree with TRBD1. Trimming cost V 6 bases and J 2 bases; bases outside gene matches: 3. This CDR3 is built from 14 residues. CDR1 and CDR2 from the germline V gene are MNHEY and SMNVEV (reference sequence).